These 3 T cell receptor beta chains were all obtained from the same sample, sequenced in a study of T-cell memory formation after mild COVID-19. Using its own MiXCR run on the 5' RACE reads, TCRdb lists one record per CDR3 protein. In the table there are 150,000 to 200,000 distinct CDR3 sequences, 20% to 25% of which are singletons. The specimen was PBMCs or a T cell subset sorted from them (not recorded which). Source of these receptors: an adult woman who had mild COVID-19 (a few samples of this study predate the infection). Cell type and time point are not known.

This chain joins TRBV5-5 and TRBJ2-5; 10 bases fit TRBD2. V lost 0 bases and J lost 1; bases outside the gene matches: 0. This CDR3 has 15 amino acids. In germline, CDR1 is SGHKS, CDR2 YYEKEE (reference sequence). Here the CDR3 DNA reads TGTGCCAGCAGCTTGGAGCGGGGGGGCCAAGAGACCCAGTACTTC. Its protein is CASSLERGGQETQYF.

In this sample, this clonotype turned up a few times. The V call is TRBV7-6, the J call TRBJ2-7; 8 bases agree with TRBD2. Germline V gene data show CDR1 as SGHVS and CDR2 as FNYEAQ. Trimming at V came to 2 bases and at J to 1 base, leaving 4 bases not matched to a gene. The CDR3 contains 15 residues. As DNA, the CDR3 is TGTGCCAGCAGCTTATTCAGCGGGAGATCCTACGAGCAGTACTTC. Its protein is CASSLFSGRSYEQYF.

This clonotype was seen a handful of times. The chain links TRBV6-5 to TRBJ2-7; D is ambiguous. The V end lost 0 bases, the J end lost 2 bases, and 5 bases lay between the germline ends. The CDR3 is 13 amino acids. The V gene's germline CDR1 is MNHEY and CDR2 SVGAGI. CDR3: CASSYSRTYEQYF. The DNA for the CDR3 is TGTGCCAGCAGTTACTCAAGGACCTACGAGCAGTACTTC.